This T cell receptor (beta chain) comes out of a study of CD8 T cells in ankylosing spondylitis. This clonotype appeared a few times. Its target is unknown. Points from the study as a whole: A TCR beta motif of several highly homologous variants seemed to mark ankylosing spondylitis blood.

In germline, CDR1 is SQVTM, CDR2 ANQGSEA. This CDR3 is 15 amino acids long. The V end lost 7 bases, the J end lost 0 bases, and 15 bases lay between the germline ends. TCRdb re-called the 5' RACE reads with MiXCR, one entry per CDR3 protein. The data hold some 140,000 distinct CDR3 sequences, with roughly a sixth observed a single time. Sequencing was performed on blood, either unsorted or a sorted T cell fraction (not recorded which). The gene calls are TRBV29-1 and TRBJ2-2, with D possibly TRBD1 on 6 matching bases. This receptor was identified in a male donor with ankylosing spondylitis. CDR3 protein: CSADTGTTNTGELFF. The CDR3 DNA reads as TGCAGCGCTGACACCGGGACAACGAACACCGGGGAGCTGTTTTTT.